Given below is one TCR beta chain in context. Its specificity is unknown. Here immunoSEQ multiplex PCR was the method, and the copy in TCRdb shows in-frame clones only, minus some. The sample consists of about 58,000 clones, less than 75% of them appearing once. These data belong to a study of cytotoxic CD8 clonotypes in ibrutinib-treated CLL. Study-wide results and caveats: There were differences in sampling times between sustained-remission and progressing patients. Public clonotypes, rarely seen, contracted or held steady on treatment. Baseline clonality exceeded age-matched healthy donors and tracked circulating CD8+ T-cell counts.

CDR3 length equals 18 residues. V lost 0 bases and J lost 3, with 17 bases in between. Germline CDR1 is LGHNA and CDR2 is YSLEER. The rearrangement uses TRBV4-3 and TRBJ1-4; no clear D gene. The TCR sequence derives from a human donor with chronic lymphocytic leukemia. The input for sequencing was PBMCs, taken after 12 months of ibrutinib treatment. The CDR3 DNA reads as TGCGCCAGCAGCCAAGATGCGGGCTACGGCGTTGCTAATGAAAAACTGTTTTTT. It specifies CASSQDAGYGVANEKLFF.